This TCR beta chain was observed in a study of blood T cells in healthy people across ages (dated by TCRdb to 2014 to 2015). For the wider study: In model experiments, template switching captured roughly one uniquely barcoded TCR beta cDNA molecule for every two T cells. To track age-related changes in TCR beta repertoire diversity, the study relied on deep sequencing normalized with unique cDNA molecular identifiers. The donors were divided into four age groups: young (average around 15 years), middle-aged (about 41), aged (approximately 62) and long-lived (nearly 85). To avoid experimental bias, donors of different ages were distributed randomly across sequencing lanes. Using the same blood draw, the study looked at two additional independent replicas of 1 million unique cDNA reads for two donors, one aged 18 to 30 and the other aged 80 or older.

With respect to this clonotype: The clone's antigen remains unknown. No quality values exist for individual bases; no much larger clone is one base distant.

What the study reported, not specific to this receptor: There was a strong correlation between observed TCR beta diversity and the percentage of naive T cells measured by flow cytometry. Because profiling used bulk unsorted PBMCs, naive and antigen-experienced compartments could not be compared conclusively. Observed TCR beta diversity per million T cells fell roughly linearly with age, and a significant reduction was already apparent by age around 44. The CMV infection status of donors was not known, potentially confounding age-related changes in expanded clonotypes. Estimates of total diversity from one million sequenced T cells were regarded as lower bounds and underestimates. Compared with the aged group, the long-lived group had more naive CD4+ T cells, fewer expanded clones and increased TCR diversity, suggesting age selection.

Donors were around 37 systemically healthy Caucasian individuals from Russia aged roughly 6 to 100 years. Approximately 9 milliliters of peripheral blood were collected from each donor into EDTA-treated Vacutainer tubes. PBMCs were isolated by Ficoll-Paque density-gradient centrifugation, with at least 7 million obtained per sample. Total RNA was extracted from PBMCs with Trizol reagent, with at least 6 micrograms obtained per sample. For every donor, flow cytometry on a PBMC aliquot measured the percentage of naive CD45RAhigh/CD27high T cells. The library was produced with 5' RACE. TCRdb shows the sequencer as Illumina HiSeq 2500. A second PCR of about 7 to 12 cycles was performed with a sample-barcoded 5' primer and a J-beta primer mix. A template-switch 5' adaptor carrying 12 random nucleotides introduced a unique molecular identifier onto each TCR beta cDNA molecule. Each sample yielded at least 3 million CDR3-containing paired-end reads. The Mint cDNA synthesis kit, primed by a TRBC-specific oligonucleotide, was used to synthesize first-strand cDNA from all RNA. Following uracil-DNA glycosylase treatment, a first 18-cycle PCR with universal primers M1SS and BC2_uni_R was performed on all cDNA. Regarding the original processing steps: Each sample was normalized by randomly selecting 1 million high-quality reads, each carrying a distinct molecular identifier. Instead of being binned into consensus sequences, reads that shared molecular identifiers were thrown out. MiTCR, set to a Q25 quality threshold and the strictest error-elimination algorithm, was used for CDR3 identification, clonotype clustering and error correction. A nonparametric unseen species model with Euler transformation was used to estimate a lower bound on total TCR beta diversity. Using fastp at Q25 and MiXCR, TCRdb reprocessed the public reads and kept productive beta chains. Each entry merges the rows of one CDR3 protein and shows their most common DNA and genes. TCRdb, not the original authors, processed these V and J calls. Present in this sample are 700,000 to 850,000 distinct CDR3 sequences, 53% of which were seen just once. The biggest ten clones account for 40% to 50% of the sample.

Relative to germline, V is 6 bases shorter and J is 0 bases shorter, with 12 bases between their ends. Per the germline V gene, MDHEN is the CDR1 and SYDVKM is the CDR2. CDR3 length: 15 amino acids, cysteine to phenylalanine. This entry keeps only the CDR3 DNA: 45 bases, framed from base 1. The chain employs TRBV28 and TRBJ1-5, with TRBD1 as a weak D call on 6 bases. Sequencing input: blood. The TCR originated in a man aged 80 or over in good health. The DNA is as follows: TGTGCCAGCAGGCCGGGGGGCGTTAGCAATCAGCCCCAGCATTTT. It codes for CASRPGGVSNQPQHF.